This T cell receptor (beta chain) originates from a study of graft-versus-host responses after intestinal transplantation (dated by TCRdb to the early 2020s). Regarding the complete study: The transplants that recipients got were multivisceral, liver-intestinal, or isolated intestinal. Graft-versus-host and host-versus-graft alloreactive T cell clones were tracked in the graft, circulation and bone marrow after intestinal transplantation using bulk TCR-beta CDR3 sequencing. A peak of at least 4% donor T cells among recipient peripheral blood mononuclear cells was the definition used for donor T cell macrochimerism. Anti-thymocyte globulin induction was given to all recipients, followed by maintenance tacrolimus and steroids for approximately three years. Samples from three later patients were sequenced in-house on an Illumina MiSeq with MiXCR processing rather than by the commercial service. Of the roughly 24 intestinal transplant recipients enrolled in the cohort, one of whom was a retransplant, 3 patients without pretransplant specimens were excluded. Alloreactive clones were identified by sequencing pre-transplant mixed lymphocyte reaction products and comparing these products with unstimulated pre-transplant donor and recipient T cells.

From the germline V gene, CDR1 is SGDLS and CDR2 is YYNGEE. Trimming removed 4 bases from V and 3 bases from J, leaving 12 bases between the germline ends. The CDR3 runs 14 residues from the cysteine to the phenylalanine. Kept here is only the CDR3 DNA, which spans 42 bases and is read in frame from base 1. Libraries were constructed by the immunoSEQ multiplex PCR assay. For most patients, genomic DNA was isolated with the Qiagen DNeasy Blood and Tissue Kit and sent frozen to Adaptive Biotechnologies for TCR sequencing. High-throughput TCR-beta CDR3 sequencing of genomic DNA from most patients was performed by Adaptive Biotechnologies. Under the source paper's analysis protocol: Adaptive's ImmunoSEQ software supplied the TCR sequencing data for roughly 17 patients, while MiXCR and VDJtools were used to process a few other patients. CD4 versus CD8 sorting errors were corrected by removing sequences found in both subsets at a frequency ratio below 5:1. CDR3 nucleotide sequences shared by donor and recipient were removed because the origin of these sequences could not be assigned. At least 2-fold expansion over unstimulated cells and a minimum CFSE-low frequency of 0.002% (template counts) or 0.001% (read counts) were required for clones to be classified as alloreactive. A clone was considered mappable if detected in the sequenced pre-transplant spleen, lymph node, or MLR CFSE-low populations of the donor or recipient. Cumulative frequency of alloreactive clones was calculated as a percentage of all sequences weighted by copy number. What TCRdb holds here is the immuneACCESS table cut down to in-frame rearrangements. Part of the clones is not present; checked against another copy, under half of the missing clones reflect an unresolved V gene, and the others are unexplained. That table gives V, J and clone size, and the DNA gave D and trimming. The sample profile shows 60,000 to 75,000 clones; 89% of them were found once. The ten biggest clones cover just under 2.5% of the sample.

Comments on this clone: Its antigen remains undetermined. Base-call qualities are not available, and no considerably larger clone is one nucleotide away.

The sample's time point label, decoded: cells obtained before transplantation from donor or recipient. CD3+CD4+ and CD3+CD8+ populations were FACS-sorted from unstimulated pre-transplant donor and recipient cells taken from spleen or lymph nodes. Overall study outcomes, separate from this receptor: The relatively low number and heterogeneity of intestinal transplant patients limited the conclusions. GvH clones turned up in recipient bone marrow, with some appearing earlier in ileal mucosa or blood, a pattern consistent with an intestinal mucosal origin. Early after transplant, peak levels of circulating GvH clones were found to be associated with declines in HvG clones. In patients with donor T cell macrochimerism, the allografts had high GvH to HvG T cell clonal ratios.

Sequences were derived from unstimulated CD8+ T cells sorted from spleen or lymph node cells, sampled before intestinal transplant. This receptor was identified in a human donor who received an intestinal transplant. Recombination connected TRBV9 to TRBJ2-3; TRBD2 is a weak D gene call, 6 bases matching. The CDR3 protein is CASSPPGGTDTQYF. The sequenced DNA: TGTGCCAGCAGCCCCCCCGGAGGGACAGATACGCAGTATTTT.